These 28 T cell receptor beta chains were sequenced from one sample in a study of cytomegalovirus exposure and HLA in healthy donors. Sequencing used immunoSEQ multiplex PCR; TCRdb keeps in-frame clones, though not all of them. Of 150,000 to 200,000 clones in the sample, less than 90% were seen once. The sequenced material came from PBMCs. The origin of the receptors is a young man in good health and CMV-seropositive.

The J gene is TRBJ1-1, the V gene TRBV30; D is undetermined. The CDR3 sequence is 11 residues long. Deletions cut 5 bases from V and 5 bases from J, with 9 bases between. Per germline, CDR1 GTSNPN and CDR2 SVGIG (reference sequence). CDR3: CAWALRTEAFF. CDR3 in DNA: TGTGCCTGGGCCCTGAGAACTGAAGCTTTCTTT.

J is TRBJ1-4 and V is TRBV19; TRBD1 might be the D (6 bases). V lost 4 bases to trimming and J lost 2 bases, with 17 bases between them. Germline V gene sequence: CDR1 LNHDA, CDR2 SQIVND (reference sequence). This CDR3 has 17 amino acids. The CDR3 sequence: CASSNTGSLGTNEKLFF. The CDR3 coding sequence is TGTGCCAGTAGTAATACAGGGAGTCTTGGGACTAATGAAAAACTGTTTTTT.

This chain joins TRBV18 and TRBJ1-6, with D perhaps TRBD1 (5 bases). This CDR3 is built from 14 residues. CDR1 is KGHSH, CDR2 LQKENI, per germline. The V end was cut by 6 bases, the J end by 9 bases, with 15 bases between. CDR3 bases: TGTGCCAGCTCTCTTGACACCCAGGGTTCACCCCTCCACTTT. Its translation is CASSLDTQGSPLHF.

The V and J genes are TRBV7-8 and TRBJ2-7; TRBD2 matches at 9 bases. The trim removed 3 bases at V and 1 base at J, leaving 4 bases unmatched. Germline values: CDR1 SGHVS, CDR2 FQNEAQ. The CDR3 covers 15 residues. The CDR3 spells CASSFSGGPSYEQYF. The CDR3 bases are TGTGCCAGCAGCTTTAGCGGGGGACCTTCCTACGAGCAGTACTTC.

The gene calls are TRBV7-8 and TRBJ2-7; D might be TRBD2 (5 bases). The CDR3 spans 13 residues. CDR1 is SGHVS and CDR2 is FQNEAQ in the germline V gene. Trimming took off 4 bases at V and 4 bases at J, with 11 bases between the two ends. CDR3 DNA sequence: TGTGCCAGCAGCTCACCCCCGGGGTACGAGCAGTACTTC. Translating it yields CASSSPPGYEQYF.

The J gene is TRBJ2-5, the V gene TRBV5-6; no firm D call. The germline V gene has CDR1 SGHDT and CDR2 YYEEEE. The CDR3 runs to 13 residues. Deletions cut 0 bases from V and 2 bases from J, with 5 bases between. The DNA for the CDR3 is TGTGCCAGCAGCTTGGTAGAACAAGAGACCCAGTACTTC. Residues: CASSLVEQETQYF.

V and J are TRBV10-3 and TRBJ1-4; weak D call: TRBD1 (5 bases). The CDR3 is 16 residues long. CDR1 and CDR2 (germline): ENHRY, SYGVKD. Trimming removed 2 bases at V and 11 bases at J, with 21 bases between. The CDR3 DNA follows: TGTGCCATCAGTGAGCCGACCGGGACCGGGACTGAGAAACTGTTTTTT. Protein: CAISEPTGTGTEKLFF.

The chain couples TRBV7-2 to TRBJ2-2; D might be TRBD2 (5 bases). Looked up from germline, CDR1 is SGHTA and CDR2 is FQGNSA. CDR3 size: 15 residues. The germline V and J ends were trimmed by 1 base and 5 bases, with 11 bases remaining between them. The CDR3 bases are TGTGCCAGCAGCTTAGTGAGGGCCTCAACCGGGGAGCTGTTTTTT. Its protein product is CASSLVRASTGELFF.

The chain has TRBV29-1 and TRBJ1-1; perhaps TRBD1 as D (5 bases). CDR3 size: 12 residues. The germline CDR1 and CDR2 sequences are SQVTM and ANQGSEA. Trimming shortened V by 8 bases and J by 1 base, and 11 bases separated the two germline ends. The CDR3 reads CSFRATNTEAFF. For the CDR3, the DNA is TGCAGCTTCAGGGCAACGAACACTGAAGCTTTCTTT.

For the CDR3, the DNA is TGCGCCAGCAGCATGCTAGCGGGCAGTGCCTACAATGAGCAGTTCTTC. Translating it yields CASSMLAGSAYNEQFF. The chain has TRBV5-1 and TRBJ2-1; 8 nucleotides line up with TRBD2. Germline trimming cut 4 bases from V and 2 bases from J; bases unmatched to any gene: 8. The CDR3 contains 16 residues. The V gene's germline CDR1 is SGHRS and CDR2 YFSETQ. The variable domain in full, with the rest retrieved from reference TRBV5-1 and TRBJ2-1, is KAGVTQTPRYLIKTRGQQVTLSCSPISGHRSVSWYQQTPGQGLQFLFEYFSETQRNKGNFPGRFSGRQFSNSRSEMNVSTLELGDSALYLCASSMLAGSAYNEQFFGPGTRLTVL.

The V and J genes are TRBV4-3 and TRBJ1-1; D call uncertain. The V end lost 0 bases, the J end lost 13 bases, and 15 bases lay between the germline ends. The CDR3 extends over 13 amino acids. Germline V gene data show CDR1 as LGHNA and CDR2 as YSLEER. CDR3 sequence reads: CASSQEARGIGFF. The CDR3 DNA sequence: TGCGCCAGCAGCCAAGAGGCCCGAGGGATTGGTTTCTTT.

The rearrangement links TRBV28 to TRBJ2-7, with a possible D match to TRBD1 (5 bases). V lost 5 bases and J 2 bases, leaving 13 bases between the germline ends. This CDR3 is built from 14 residues. Germline V CDR1 and CDR2: MDHEN, SYDVKM. CDR3 DNA: TGTGCCAGCAGTCTAGGGCAGGGTACCTACGAGCAGTACTTC. Translating gives CASSLGQGTYEQYF.

The rearrangement uses TRBV28 and TRBJ1-1, with 9 bases aligning to TRBD1. The germline CDR1 and CDR2 sequences are MDHEN and SYDVKM. Trimming cost V 2 bases and J 3 bases; bases outside gene matches: 7. This CDR3 has 16 residues. CDR3 sequence (DNA): TGTGCCAGCAGTTTAAGGGAACAGGGGGCGGACACTGAAGCTTTCTTT. It yields the protein CASSLREQGADTEAFF.

This chain joins TRBV7-8 and TRBJ2-3, with D perhaps matching TRBD2 (5 bases). Germline V gene lookup returns CDR1 SGHVS and CDR2 FQNEAQ. Trimming pared 4 bases from V and 6 bases from J, leaving 17 bases between. This CDR3 spans 15 amino acids. The CDR3 loop is CASSSTHGERDTQYF. CDR3 nucleotide sequence: TGTGCCAGCAGCTCAACCCACGGGGAACGGGATACGCAGTATTTT.

V gene TRBV5-1 combines with J gene TRBJ1-5, with 7 bases that match TRBD1. The germline V gene has CDR1 SGHRS and CDR2 YFSETQ. This CDR3 contains 13 residues. Germline trimming cut 2 bases from V and 7 bases from J; bases unmatched to any gene: 3. The DNA of the CDR3 is TGCGCCAGCAGCTTAGACAGGGACCAGCCCCAGCATTTT. Its protein is CASSLDRDQPQHF.

Turning to this clone: The sample holds other DNA sequences that translate to the same CDR3. J is TRBJ1-4 and V is TRBV27; D possibly corresponds to TRBD1 (5 bases). Trimming removed 2 bases at V and 0 bases at J, with 7 bases between. Germline CDR1 is MNHEY and CDR2 is SMNVEV (reference sequence). This CDR3 has 15 residues. The CDR3 reads CASSLGAATNEKLFF. The DNA of the CDR3 is TGTGCCAGCAGTTTAGGGGCAGCAACTAATGAAAAACTGTTTTTT.

This clone was seen just once. The chain uses TRBV6-6 and TRBJ2-7; 9 bases are shared with TRBD2. Trimming removed 7 bases from V and 2 bases from J; junction bases left unmatched: 9. The CDR3 consists of 15 residues. In germline, CDR1 is MNHNY, CDR2 SVGAGI (reference sequence). CDR3 coding DNA: TGTGCCAGCATGGACTTAGCGGGAGTTACCTACGAGCAGTACTTC. This gives the protein CASMDLAGVTYEQYF.

V is TRBV29-1 and J is TRBJ2-5, with a weak D call TRBD1 (5 bases). The V end lost 6 bases, the J end lost 0 bases, and 11 bases lay between the germline ends. The CDR3 has 13 amino acids. Germline values: CDR1 SQVTM, CDR2 ANQGSEA. For the CDR3, the DNA is TGCAGCGTCCAAGGGGCCTACCAAGAGACCCAGTACTTC. Translation gives CSVQGAYQETQYF.

This sequence joins TRBV19 and TRBJ2-7; possible D gene TRBD2, 5 bases. The V end was cut by 10 bases, the J end by 0 bases, with 7 bases between. CDR3 length: 11 amino acids. Germline V CDR1 and CDR2: LNHDA, SQIVND (reference sequence). The CDR3 DNA follows: TGTGCCACCCGGGACTCCTACGAGCAGTACTTC. Its protein is CATRDSYEQYF.

The J gene is TRBJ2-1, the V gene TRBV11-3; possibly TRBD1 for D (6 bases). The CDR3 extends over 13 amino acids. The germline CDR1 and CDR2 sequences are SGHNT and YENEEA. V gave up 5 bases and J gave up 8 bases, with 13 bases separating them. CDR3: CASSQYGTHEQFF. CDR3 sequence (DNA): TGTGCCAGCAGCCAATACGGGACACATGAGCAGTTCTTC.

This rearrangement joins TRBV5-1 to TRBJ2-1; 10 positions match TRBD1. V lost 0 bases to trimming and J lost 7 bases; unmatched junction nucleotides: 4. CDR3 length equals 15 residues. Germline V CDR1 and CDR2: SGHRS, YFSETQ. Here the CDR3 DNA reads TGCGCCAGCAGCTTGGGCGGACAGGGGGAAAATGAGCAGTTCTTC. Translation gives CASSLGGQGENEQFF. The full variable domain, its missing parts supplied by reference TRBV5-1 and TRBJ2-1, is KAGVTQTPRYLIKTRGQQVTLSCSPISGHRSVSWYQQTPGQGLQFLFEYFSETQRNKGNFPGRFSGRQFSNSRSEMNVSTLELGDSALYLCASSLGGQGENEQFFGPGTRLTVL.

The gene calls are TRBV6-5 and TRBJ2-2; D is uncertain. The germline gives CDR1 MNHEY, CDR2 SVGAGI. The CDR3 loop spans 12 amino acids. Trimming cost V 2 bases and J 7 bases, with 5 bases left between them. The CDR3 nucleotides are TGTGCCAGCAGTTACGGCCTCGGGGAGCTGTTTTTT. Its translation: CASSYGLGELFF.

This clone has just one count. The chain recombines TRBV28 with TRBJ2-3, with D possibly TRBD1 on 5 matching bases. Germline-derived CDR1 and CDR2 are MDHEN and SYDVKM. This CDR3 spans 17 amino acids. The ends were cut back, 6 bases at V and 0 bases at J, with 19 bases in the middle. CDR3 coding DNA: TGTGCCAGCAGGGAAAACGACAGTTTTGCTAGCACAGATACGCAGTATTTT. This gives the protein CASRENDSFASTDTQYF. The whole variable domain, filled in from reference TRBV28 and TRBJ2-3, reads DVKVTQSSRYLVKRTGEKVFLECVQDMDHENMFWYRQDPGLGLRLIYFSYDVKMKEKGDIPEGYSVSREKKERFSLILESASTNQTSMYLCASRENDSFASTDTQYFGPGTRLTVL.

The chain has TRBV4-1 and TRBJ2-1; 10 nucleotides line up with TRBD1. The CDR3 covers 16 residues. Germline trimming cut 4 bases from V and 1 base from J; bases unmatched to any gene: 4. Germline CDR1 and CDR2: MGHRA and YSYEKL. The CDR3 nucleotides are TGCGCCAGCAGCCCAAGGGACAGGGGATCCTACAATGAGCAGTTCTTC. This codes for CASSPRDRGSYNEQFF.

The CDR3 protein is CAISDSQTGKKFF. The CDR3 nucleotides read TGTGCCATCAGTGATTCTCAGACAGGGAAGAAGTTCTTC. The chain carries TRBV10-3 and TRBJ2-1; TRBD1 matches 7 bases. The CDR3 is 13 residues long. The germline gives CDR1 ENHRY, CDR2 SYGVKD. The junction had 10 bases not matched to a gene; V was cut back by 3 bases and J by 14 bases.

This clone was detected only once. The genes are TRBV28 and TRBJ1-1; D is unclear. The CDR3 consists of 13 residues. The V gene lost 5 bases and the J gene lost 4 bases, with 11 bases spanning the gap. The germline gives CDR1 MDHEN, CDR2 SYDVKM. The CDR3 here is CASSIDNPTEAFF. CDR3 DNA sequence: TGTGCCAGCAGTATAGACAATCCCACTGAAGCTTTCTTT.

The gene calls are TRBV30 and TRBJ1-1, with a tentative D call TRBD1 (5 bases). Germline CDR1 is GTSNPN and CDR2 is SVGIG (reference sequence). The CDR3 totals 15 residues. The V gene lost 0 bases and the J gene lost 5 bases, with 16 bases spanning the gap. In DNA form, the CDR3 reads TGTGCCTGGAGTGTACAGGCAGGGTTAAGAACTGAAGCTTTCTTT. This gives the protein CAWSVQAGLRTEAFF.

The V call is TRBV25-1, the J call TRBJ1-1; D is unresolved. The germline V gene has CDR1 MGHDK and CDR2 SYGVNS. The CDR3 length is 15 residues. Trimming left V 0 bases short and J 6 bases short, with 14 bases between. The DNA of the CDR3 is TGTGCCAGCAGTGAATATGAGAGGTACGACGCTGAAGCTTTCTTT. Translated: CASSEYERYDAEAFF.